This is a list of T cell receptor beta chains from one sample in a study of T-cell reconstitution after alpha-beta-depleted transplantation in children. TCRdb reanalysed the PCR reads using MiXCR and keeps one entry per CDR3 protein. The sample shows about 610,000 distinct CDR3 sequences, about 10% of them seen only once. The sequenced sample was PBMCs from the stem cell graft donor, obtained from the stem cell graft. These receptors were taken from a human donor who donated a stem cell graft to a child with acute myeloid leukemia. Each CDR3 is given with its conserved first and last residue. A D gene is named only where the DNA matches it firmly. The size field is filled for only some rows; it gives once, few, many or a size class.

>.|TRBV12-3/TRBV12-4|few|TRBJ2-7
CASSLEGELRSSYEQYF
TGTGCCAGCAGTTTGGAGGGGGAACTCCGGAGCTCCTACGAGCAGTACTTC
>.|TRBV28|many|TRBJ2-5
CASSSAGWSQETQYF
TGTGCCAGCAGTTCCGCGGGATGGTCTCAAGAGACCCAGTACTTC
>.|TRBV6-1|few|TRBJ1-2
CASTPSAGRRDYGYTF
TGTGCCAGCACCCCAAGTGCAGGCAGGAGAGACTATGGCTACACCTTC
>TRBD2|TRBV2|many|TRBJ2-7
CAGSGTSGSHEQYF
TGTGCCGGAAGTGGGACTAGCGGGAGCCACGAGCAGTACTTC
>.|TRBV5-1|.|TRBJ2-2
CASSLAWENTGELFF
TGCGCCAGCAGCTTGGCCTGGGAGAACACCGGGGAGCTGTTTTTT
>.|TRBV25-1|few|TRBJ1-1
CASSASGLNTEAFF
TGTGCCAGCAGTGCATCGGGGCTAAACACTGAAGCTTTCTTT
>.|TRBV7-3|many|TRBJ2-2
CASSSDPDFANTGELFF
TGTGCCAGCAGCTCGGACCCCGACTTCGCGAACACCGGGGAGCTGTTTTTT
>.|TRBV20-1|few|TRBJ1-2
CSARATGKYTF
TGCAGTGCTAGAGCCACAGGGAAGTACACCTTC
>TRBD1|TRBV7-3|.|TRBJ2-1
CASSLSLETGVGNEQFF
TGTGCCAGCAGCTTATCCCTCGAAACAGGGGTCGGGAATGAGCAGTTCTTC
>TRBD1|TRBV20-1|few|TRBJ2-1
CSAADRRVYNEQFF
TGCAGTGCTGCGGACAGGCGGGTCTACAATGAGCAGTTCTTC
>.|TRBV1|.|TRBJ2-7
CTSKWGPVIFEQYF
TGCACCAGCAAGTGGGGACCGGTTATTTTCGAGCAGTACTTC
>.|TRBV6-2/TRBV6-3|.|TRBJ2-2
CASSALGDTGELFF
TGTGCCAGCAGCGCCCTCGGGGACACCGGGGAGCTGTTTTTT
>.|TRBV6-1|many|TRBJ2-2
CASSPGRPTGELFF
TGTGCCAGCAGCCCAGGAAGGCCGACCGGGGAGCTGTTTTTT
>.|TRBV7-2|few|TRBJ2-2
CASSPIGNTGELFF
TGTGCCAGCAGCCCGATCGGGAACACCGGGGAGCTGTTTTTT
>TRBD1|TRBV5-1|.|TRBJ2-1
CASSQGQDYNEQFF
TGCGCCAGCAGCCAAGGACAGGACTACAATGAGCAGTTCTTC
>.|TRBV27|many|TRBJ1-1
CASSLIPLNTEAFF
TGTGCCAGCAGTTTAATACCCTTGAACACTGAAGCTTTCTTT
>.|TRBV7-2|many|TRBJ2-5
CASSFPAFQETQYF
TGTGCCAGCAGCTTTCCGGCGTTCCAAGAGACCCAGTACTTC
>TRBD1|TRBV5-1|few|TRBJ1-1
CASSLIGGQLNTEAFF
TGCGCCAGCAGCTTGATCGGGGGACAGCTGAACACTGAAGCTTTCTTT
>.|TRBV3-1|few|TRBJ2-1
CASSPTAGWVHEQFF
TGTGCCAGCAGCCCGACTGCGGGGTGGGTGCATGAGCAGTTCTTC
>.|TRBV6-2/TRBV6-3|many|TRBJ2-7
CAASRQANSYEQYF
TGTGCCGCATCCCGACAGGCGAATTCCTACGAGCAGTACTTC
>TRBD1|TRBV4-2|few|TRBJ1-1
CASERQGSGTEAFF
TGTGCCAGCGAAAGACAGGGCTCGGGCACTGAAGCTTTCTTT
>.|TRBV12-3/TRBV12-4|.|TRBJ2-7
CASRRTDEAYEQYF
TGTGCCAGCCGACGGACGGACGAAGCCTACGAGCAGTACTTC
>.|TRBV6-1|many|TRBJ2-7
CASRRGGGNYEQYF
TGTGCCAGCAGACGAGGTGGTGGGAACTACGAGCAGTACTTC
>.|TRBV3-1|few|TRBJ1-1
CASSQGVRVEAFF
TGTGCCAGCAGCCAAGGAGTTCGCGTTGAAGCTTTCTTT
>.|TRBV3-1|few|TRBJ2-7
CASSHRTYEQYF
TGTGCCAGCAGCCACAGGACCTACGAGCAGTACTTC
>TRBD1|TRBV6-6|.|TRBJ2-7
CASRGTGVYEQYF
TGTGCCAGCAGAGGGACAGGGGTTTACGAGCAGTACTTC
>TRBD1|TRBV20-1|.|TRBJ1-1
CSAHPGGVAEAFF
TGCAGTGCCCATCCAGGGGGGGTCGCTGAAGCTTTCTTT
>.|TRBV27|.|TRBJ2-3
CASLYSLASDTQYF
TGTGCCAGCCTGTATTCCCTAGCGTCAGATACGCAGTATTTT
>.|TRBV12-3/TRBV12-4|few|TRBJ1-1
CASSLVAGGAGNTEAFF
TGTGCCAGCAGTTTAGTCGCGGGGGGCGCGGGGAACACTGAAGCTTTCTTT
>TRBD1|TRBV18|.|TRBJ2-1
CASSPRDRVFGEQFF
TGTGCCAGCTCACCGCGGGACAGGGTATTTGGTGAGCAGTTCTTC
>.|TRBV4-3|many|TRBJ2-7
CASSQDQNSYEQYF
TGCGCCAGCAGCCAAGACCAGAACTCCTACGAGCAGTACTTC
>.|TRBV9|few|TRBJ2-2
CASSIYPQGGTVELFF
TGTGCCAGCAGCATCTACCCACAGGGCGGCACCGTGGAGCTGTTTTTT
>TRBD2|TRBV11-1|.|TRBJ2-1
CASSLAGGRTYNEQFF
TGTGCCAGCAGCTTAGCCGGCGGGAGGACCTACAATGAGCAGTTCTTC
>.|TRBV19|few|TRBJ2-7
CASSTLDRSYEQYF
TGTGCCAGTAGTACCCTGGACAGATCCTACGAGCAGTACTTC
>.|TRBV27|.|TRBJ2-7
CASSRISAYEQYF
TGTGCCAGCAGCCGAATTTCCGCGTACGAGCAGTACTTC
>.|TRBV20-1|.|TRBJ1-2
CSASSIQGYGYTF
TGCAGTGCTTCTTCCATCCAGGGGTATGGCTACACCTTC
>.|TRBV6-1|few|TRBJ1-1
CASSEEFGGRAFF
TGTGCCAGCAGTGAAGAGTTCGGGGGCAGGGCTTTCTTT
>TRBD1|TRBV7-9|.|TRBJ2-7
CASSFDRAFYEQYF
TGTGCCAGCAGCTTCGACAGGGCTTTCTACGAGCAGTACTTC
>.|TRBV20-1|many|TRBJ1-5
CSARHLDENQPQHF
TGCAGTGCTAGACACTTGGACGAGAATCAGCCCCAGCATTTT
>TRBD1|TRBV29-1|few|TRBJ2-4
CSVEEVGTEKYF
TGCAGCGTTGAAGAAGTAGGGACAGAGAAGTACTTC
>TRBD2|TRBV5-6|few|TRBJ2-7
CASSSGEREMDEQYF
TGTGCCAGCAGCTCGGGGGAGCGGGAGATGGACGAGCAGTACTTC
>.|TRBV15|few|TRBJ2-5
CATSRDKRGRGQETQYF
TGTGCCACCAGCAGAGATAAGAGGGGGCGGGGGCAAGAGACCCAGTACTTC
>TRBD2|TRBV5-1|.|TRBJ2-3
CASSLPGLVGADTQYF
TGCGCCAGCAGCTTACCAGGACTAGTCGGGGCAGATACGCAGTATTTT
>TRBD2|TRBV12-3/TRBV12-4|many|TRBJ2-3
CASSLTSGGTDTQYF
TGTGCCAGCAGCCTCACTAGCGGAGGGACAGATACGCAGTATTTT
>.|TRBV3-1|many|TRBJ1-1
CASSHPAGQTNTEAFF
TGTGCCAGCAGCCACCCGGCTGGACAGACGAACACTGAAGCTTTCTTT
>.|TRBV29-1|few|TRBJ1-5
CSVVFQQGQSQHF
TGCAGCGTTGTTTTCCAGCAGGGCCAGTCCCAGCATTTT
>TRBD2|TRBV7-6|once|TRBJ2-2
CASSQSLAVTGELFF
TGTGCCAGCAGCCAGTCACTAGCGGTTACCGGGGAGCTGTTTTTT
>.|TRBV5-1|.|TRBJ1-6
CASSLEQGNSPLHF
TGCGCCAGCAGCTTGGAACAAGGAAACTCACCCCTCCACTTT